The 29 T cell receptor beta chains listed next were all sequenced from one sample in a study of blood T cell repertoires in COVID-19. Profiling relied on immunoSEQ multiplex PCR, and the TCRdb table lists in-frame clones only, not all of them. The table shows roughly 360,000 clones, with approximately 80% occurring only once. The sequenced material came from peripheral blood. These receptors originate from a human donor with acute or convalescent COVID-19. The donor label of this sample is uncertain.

CDR3 loop: CASNYLGGRETQYF. CDR3 in DNA: TGCGCCAGCAACTACCTCGGGGGTCGGGAGACCCAGTACTTC. The chain carries TRBV5-1 and TRBJ2-5, with D maybe TRBD2 (6 bases). The length of the CDR3 is 14 residues. Germline V gene data show CDR1 as SGHRS and CDR2 as YFSETQ. Trimming left V 6 bases short and J 5 bases short, with 17 bases between.

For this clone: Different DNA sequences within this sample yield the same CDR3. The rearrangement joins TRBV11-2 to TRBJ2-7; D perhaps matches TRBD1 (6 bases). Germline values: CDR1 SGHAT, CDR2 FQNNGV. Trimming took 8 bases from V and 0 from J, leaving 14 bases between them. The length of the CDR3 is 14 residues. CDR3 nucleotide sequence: TGTGCCAGCTCGAGGACAGATTTCTCCTACGAGCAGTACTTC. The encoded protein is CASSRTDFSYEQYF.

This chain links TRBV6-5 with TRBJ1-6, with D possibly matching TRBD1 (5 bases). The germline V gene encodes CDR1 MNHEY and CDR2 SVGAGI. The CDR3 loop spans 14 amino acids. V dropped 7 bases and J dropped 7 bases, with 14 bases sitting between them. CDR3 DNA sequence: TGTGCCAGCACCCAACGACAGCTAAATTCACCCCTCCACTTT. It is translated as CASTQRQLNSPLHF.

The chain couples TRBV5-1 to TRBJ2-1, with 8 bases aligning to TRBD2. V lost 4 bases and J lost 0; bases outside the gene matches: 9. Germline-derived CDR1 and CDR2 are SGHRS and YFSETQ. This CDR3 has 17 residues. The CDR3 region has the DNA TGCGCCAGCAGCCTAGTTGCCGGGACTAGCTCCTACAATGAGCAGTTCTTC. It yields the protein CASSLVAGTSSYNEQFF.

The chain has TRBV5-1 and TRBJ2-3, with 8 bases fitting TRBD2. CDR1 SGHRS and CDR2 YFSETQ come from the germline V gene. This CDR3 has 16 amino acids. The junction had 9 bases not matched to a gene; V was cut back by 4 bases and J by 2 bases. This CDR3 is CASSPREREITDTQYF. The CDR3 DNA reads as TGCGCCAGCAGCCCCCGCGAGCGGGAGATCACAGATACGCAGTATTTT. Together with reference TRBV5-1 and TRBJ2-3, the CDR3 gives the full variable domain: KAGVTQTPRYLIKTRGQQVTLSCSPISGHRSVSWYQQTPGQGLQFLFEYFSETQRNKGNFPGRFSGRQFSNSRSEMNVSTLELGDSALYLCASSPREREITDTQYFGPGTRLTVL.

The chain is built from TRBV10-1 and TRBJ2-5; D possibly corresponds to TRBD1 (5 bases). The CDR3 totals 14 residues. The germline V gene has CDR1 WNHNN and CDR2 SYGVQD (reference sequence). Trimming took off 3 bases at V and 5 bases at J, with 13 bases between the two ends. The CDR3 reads CASSDGPGRETQYF. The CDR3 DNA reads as TGCGCCAGCAGTGATGGTCCAGGGCGGGAGACCCAGTACTTC.

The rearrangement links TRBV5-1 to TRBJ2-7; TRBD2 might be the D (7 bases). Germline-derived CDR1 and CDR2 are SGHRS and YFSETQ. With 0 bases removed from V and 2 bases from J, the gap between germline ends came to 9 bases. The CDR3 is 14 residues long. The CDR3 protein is CASSLDGGPYEQYF. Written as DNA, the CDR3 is TGCGCCAGCAGCTTGGACGGGGGGCCCTACGAGCAGTACTTC.

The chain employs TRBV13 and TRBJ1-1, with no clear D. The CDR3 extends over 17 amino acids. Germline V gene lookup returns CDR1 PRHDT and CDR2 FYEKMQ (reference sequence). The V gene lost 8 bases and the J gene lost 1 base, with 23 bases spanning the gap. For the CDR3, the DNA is TGTGCCAGCGCCTGGGTGCTAGGTCGGTCCTCGAACACTGAAGCTTTCTTT. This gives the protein CASAWVLGRSSNTEAFF.

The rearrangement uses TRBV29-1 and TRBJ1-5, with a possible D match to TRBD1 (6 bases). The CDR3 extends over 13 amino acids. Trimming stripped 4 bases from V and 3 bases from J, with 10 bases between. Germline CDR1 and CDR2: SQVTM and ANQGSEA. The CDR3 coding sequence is TGCAGCGTTGGCAGGGACAACAATCAGCCCCAGCATTTT. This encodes CSVGRDNNQPQHF.

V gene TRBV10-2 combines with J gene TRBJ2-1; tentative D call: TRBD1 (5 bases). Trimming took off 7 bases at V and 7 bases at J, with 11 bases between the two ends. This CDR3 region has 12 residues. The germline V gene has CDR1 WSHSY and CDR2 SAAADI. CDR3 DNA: TGCGCCAGCACGTTGGGGCGGAATGAGCAGTTCTTC. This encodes CASTLGRNEQFF.

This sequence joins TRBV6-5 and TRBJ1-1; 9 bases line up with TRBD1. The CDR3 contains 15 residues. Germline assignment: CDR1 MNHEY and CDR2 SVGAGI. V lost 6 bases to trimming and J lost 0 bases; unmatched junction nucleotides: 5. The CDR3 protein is CASSADRGMNTEAFF. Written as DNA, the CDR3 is TGTGCCAGCAGCGCGGACAGGGGCATGAACACTGAAGCTTTCTTT.

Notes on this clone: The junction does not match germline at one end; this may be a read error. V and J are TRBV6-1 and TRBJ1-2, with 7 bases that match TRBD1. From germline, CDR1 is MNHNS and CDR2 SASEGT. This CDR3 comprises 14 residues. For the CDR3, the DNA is TGTGCCAGCAGCGAAGGACAGGTTTGGCATGGCTACACCTTC. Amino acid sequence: CASSEGQVWHGYTF.

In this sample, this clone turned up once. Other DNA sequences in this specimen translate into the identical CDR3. The CDR3 spells CASRGQGDYGYTF. In DNA form, the CDR3 reads TGTGCCAGCAGGGGGCAGGGGGACTATGGCTACACCTTC. The chain recombines TRBV28 with TRBJ1-2, with 7 nucleotides matching TRBD1. Trimming removed 6 bases from V and 3 bases from J; junction bases left unmatched: 4. This CDR3 has 13 residues. The germline V gene has CDR1 MDHEN and CDR2 SYDVKM.

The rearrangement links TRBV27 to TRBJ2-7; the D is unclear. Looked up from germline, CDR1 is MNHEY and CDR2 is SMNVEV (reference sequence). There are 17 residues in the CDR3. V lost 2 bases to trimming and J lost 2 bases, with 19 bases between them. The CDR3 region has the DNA TGTGCCAGCAGTTTAGGGTATGGCAGACTGCTAACCTACGAGCAGTACTTC. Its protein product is CASSLGYGRLLTYEQYF.

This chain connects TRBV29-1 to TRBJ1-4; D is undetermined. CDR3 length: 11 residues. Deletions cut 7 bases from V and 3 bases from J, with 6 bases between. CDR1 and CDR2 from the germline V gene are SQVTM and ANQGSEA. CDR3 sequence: CSASANEKLFF. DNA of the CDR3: TGCAGCGCGTCGGCTAATGAAAAACTGTTTTTT.

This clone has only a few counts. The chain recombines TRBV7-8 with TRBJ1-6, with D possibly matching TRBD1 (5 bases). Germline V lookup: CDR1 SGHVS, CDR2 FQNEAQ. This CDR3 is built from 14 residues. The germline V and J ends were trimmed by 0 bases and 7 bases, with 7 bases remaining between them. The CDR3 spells CASSLAGANSPLHF. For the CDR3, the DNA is TGTGCCAGCAGCTTAGCAGGGGCCAATTCACCCCTCCACTTT.

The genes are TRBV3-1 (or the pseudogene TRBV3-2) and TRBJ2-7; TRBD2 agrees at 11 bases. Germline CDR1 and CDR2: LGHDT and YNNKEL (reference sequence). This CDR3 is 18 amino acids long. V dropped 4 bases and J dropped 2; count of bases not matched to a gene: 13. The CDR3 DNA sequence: TGTGCCAGCAGCCCCGGGACTAGCGGCAATTCGTACCCCTACGAGCAGTACTTC. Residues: CASSPGTSGNSYPYEQYF.

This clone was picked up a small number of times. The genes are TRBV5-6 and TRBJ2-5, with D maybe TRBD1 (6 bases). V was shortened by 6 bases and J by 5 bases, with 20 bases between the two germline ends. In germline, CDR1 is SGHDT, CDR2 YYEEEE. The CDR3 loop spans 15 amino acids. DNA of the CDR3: TGTGCCAGCACTATTGGGGGCCAGGGGAGCGAGACCCAGTACTTC. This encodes CASTIGGQGSETQYF.

The CDR3 coding sequence is TGTGCCAGCAGCAAACTAGCGGGAGAACATGAGCAGTTCTTC. Translation: CASSKLAGEHEQFF. The rearrangement uses TRBV7-9 and TRBJ2-1; the match to TRBD2 covers 11 bases. With V trimmed by 5 bases and J by 8 bases, 5 bases remained unmatched. Per germline, CDR1 SEHNR and CDR2 FQNEAQ (reference sequence). This CDR3 contains 14 residues.

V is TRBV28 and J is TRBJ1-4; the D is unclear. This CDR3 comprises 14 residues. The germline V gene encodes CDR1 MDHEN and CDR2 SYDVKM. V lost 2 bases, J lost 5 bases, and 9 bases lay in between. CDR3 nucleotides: TGTGCCAGCAGTTTAAGCGGAAGCAATGAAAAACTGTTTTTT. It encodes CASSLSGSNEKLFF. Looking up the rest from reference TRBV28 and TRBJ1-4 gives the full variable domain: DVKVTQSSRYLVKRTGEKVFLECVQDMDHENMFWYRQDPGLGLRLIYFSYDVKMKEKGDIPEGYSVSREKKERFSLILESASTNQTSMYLCASSLSGSNEKLFFGSGTQLSVL.

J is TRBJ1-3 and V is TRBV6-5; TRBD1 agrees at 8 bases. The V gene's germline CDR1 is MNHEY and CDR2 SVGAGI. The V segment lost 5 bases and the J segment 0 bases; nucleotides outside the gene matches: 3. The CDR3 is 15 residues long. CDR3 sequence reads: CASSPDRGSGNTIYF. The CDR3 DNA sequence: TGTGCCAGCAGTCCAGACAGGGGCTCTGGAAACACCATATATTTT.

The chain's CDR3 is CASSSPGRGRRQLRGANVLTF. DNA for the CDR3: TGTGCCAGCAGTTCCCCGGGGCGGGGACGTAGGCAGTTACGTGGGGCCAACGTCCTGACTTTC. This chain joins TRBV28 and TRBJ2-6, with D maybe TRBD2 (6 bases). V was shortened by 4 bases and J by 3 bases, with 28 bases between the two germline ends. Germline V gene data show CDR1 as MDHEN and CDR2 as SYDVKM. This CDR3 spans 21 amino acids.

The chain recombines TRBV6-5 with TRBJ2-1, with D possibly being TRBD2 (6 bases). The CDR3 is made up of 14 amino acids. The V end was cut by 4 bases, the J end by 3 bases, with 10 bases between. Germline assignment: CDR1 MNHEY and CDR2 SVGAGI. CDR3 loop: CASSSGGFYNEQFF. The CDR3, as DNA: TGTGCCAGCAGTTCCGGAGGGTTCTACAATGAGCAGTTCTTC.

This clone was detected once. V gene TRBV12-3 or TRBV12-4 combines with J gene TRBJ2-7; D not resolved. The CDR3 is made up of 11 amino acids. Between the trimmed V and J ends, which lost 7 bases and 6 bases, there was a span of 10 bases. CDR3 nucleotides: TGTGCCAGCACAGCTAGAGGCGAGCAGTACTTC. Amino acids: CASTARGEQYF.

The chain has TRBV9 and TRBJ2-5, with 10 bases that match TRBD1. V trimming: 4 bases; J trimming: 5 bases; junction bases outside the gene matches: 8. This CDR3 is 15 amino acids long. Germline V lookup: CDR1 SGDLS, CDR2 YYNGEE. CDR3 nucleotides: TGTGCCAGCAGCACGAGGACAGGGGGGGGTGAGACCCAGTACTTC. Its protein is CASSTRTGGGETQYF.

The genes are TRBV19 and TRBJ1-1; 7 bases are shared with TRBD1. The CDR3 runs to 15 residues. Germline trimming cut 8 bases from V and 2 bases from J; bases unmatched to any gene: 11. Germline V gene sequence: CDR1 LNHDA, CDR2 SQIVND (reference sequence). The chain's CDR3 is CASSTGTVPNTEAFF. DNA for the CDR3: TGTGCCAGTTCTACTGGGACAGTTCCTAACACTGAAGCTTTCTTT.

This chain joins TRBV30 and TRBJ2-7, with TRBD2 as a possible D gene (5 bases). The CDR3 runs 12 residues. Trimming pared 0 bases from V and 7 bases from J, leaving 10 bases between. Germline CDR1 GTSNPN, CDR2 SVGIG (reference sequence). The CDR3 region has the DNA TGTGCCTGGAGTGTGATGCCGGGGGAGCAGTACTTC. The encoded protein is CAWSVMPGEQYF. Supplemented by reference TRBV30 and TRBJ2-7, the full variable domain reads SQTIHQWPATLVQPVGSPLSLECTVEGTSNPNLYWYRQAAGRGLQLLFYSVGIGQISSEVPQNLSASRPQDRQFILSSKKLLLSDSGFYLCAWSVMPGEQYFGPGTRLTVT.

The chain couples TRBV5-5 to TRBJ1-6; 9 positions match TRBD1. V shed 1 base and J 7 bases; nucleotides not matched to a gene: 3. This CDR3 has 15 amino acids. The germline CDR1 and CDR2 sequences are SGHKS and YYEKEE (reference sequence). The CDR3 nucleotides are TGTGCCAGCAGCTTGTCCGGGACAGGGAATTCACCCCTCCACTTT. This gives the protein CASSLSGTGNSPLHF. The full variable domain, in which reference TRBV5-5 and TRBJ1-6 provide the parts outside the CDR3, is DAGVTQSPTHLIKTRGQQVTLRCSPISGHKSVSWYQQVLGQGPQFIFQYYEKEERGRGNFPDRFSARQFPNYSSELNVNALLLGDSALYLCASSLSGTGNSPLHFGNGTRLTVT.

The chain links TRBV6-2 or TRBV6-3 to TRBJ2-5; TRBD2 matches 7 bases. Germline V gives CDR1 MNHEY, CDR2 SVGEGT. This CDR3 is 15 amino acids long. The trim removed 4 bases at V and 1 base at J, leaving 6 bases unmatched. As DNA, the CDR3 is TGTGCCAGCAGTTGGGGGGGTGTGGTCCAAGAGACCCAGTACTTC. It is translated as CASSWGGVVQETQYF.